The 27 T cell receptor beta chains below come from one sample, sequenced in a study of immune evolution from preneoplasia to lung adenocarcinoma. Data came from immunoSEQ multiplex PCR; TCRdb stores just in-frame clones and leaves some out. Of about 11,000 clones in the sample, more than 80% are singletons; the top ten hold around 3.5%. Sequences were obtained from FFPE invasive lung adenocarcinoma tissue. The receptors shown here come from a person aged 65-85 years with invasive lung adenocarcinoma.

The V call is TRBV28, the J call TRBJ2-7; D perhaps matches TRBD2 (5 bases). The V gene's germline CDR1 is MDHEN and CDR2 SYDVKM. Trimming left V 6 bases short and J 0 bases short, with 12 bases between. The CDR3 loop spans 14 amino acids. CDR3 DNA: TGTGCCAGCAGACCCGCGCTAGCCTCCTACGAGCAGTACTTC. Translation gives CASRPALASYEQYF.

The chain uses TRBV5-1 and TRBJ1-1; no reliable D call. Germline loops: CDR1 SGHRS, CDR2 YFSETQ. The V end was cut by 2 bases, the J end by 2 bases, with 7 bases between. CDR3 length equals 13 residues. As DNA, the CDR3 is TGCGCCAGCAGCTTCCGAGACAACACTGAAGCTTTCTTT. It yields the protein CASSFRDNTEAFF.

Regarding this clone: The sample carries other DNA sequences with the same CDR3. The rearrangement joins TRBV2 to TRBJ1-2, with TRBD1 as a possible D gene (5 bases). The CDR3 length is 13 residues. With 5 bases removed from V and 1 base from J, the gap between germline ends came to 8 bases. Germline lookup yields CDR1 SNHLY and CDR2 FYNNEI. CDR3 region: CASSRDGNYGYTF. The CDR3 nucleotides read TGTGCCAGCAGTCGGGACGGTAACTATGGCTACACCTTC.

The gene calls are TRBV7-6 and TRBJ2-7, with 9 bases matching TRBD1. Germline CDR1 and CDR2: SGHVS and FNYEAQ. CDR3 length equals 14 residues. Trimming cost V 4 bases and J 4 bases; bases outside gene matches: 5. The CDR3 region has the DNA TGTGCCAGCAGCTGGACAGGGGACGGATACGAGCAGTACTTC. Translation: CASSWTGDGYEQYF.

In this sample, this clone turned up once. The gene calls are TRBV18 and TRBJ1-1; D remains ambiguous. The germline gives CDR1 KGHSH, CDR2 LQKENI. Deletions cut 4 bases from V and 1 base from J, with 10 bases between. The CDR3 contains 14 residues. For the CDR3, the DNA is TGTGCCAGCTCACTAGGACGGAAGAACACTGAAGCTTTCTTT. Its protein is CASSLGRKNTEAFF.

The CDR3 here is CASSLYSSPGTEPQHF. CDR3 DNA sequence: TGCGCCAGCAGCCTATACTCGTCCCCCGGGACGGAGCCCCAGCATTTT. V gene TRBV4-1 combines with J gene TRBJ1-5; possibly TRBD1 for D (5 bases). The CDR3 sequence is 16 residues long. Germline-derived CDR1 and CDR2 are MGHRA and YSYEKL. V was cut by 4 bases and J by 8 bases, with 21 bases left in between.

The DNA for the CDR3 is TGTGCCAGCAGCGCCGACGGGCCCAATCAGCCCCAGCATTTT. Translating gives CASSADGPNQPQHF. This chain connects TRBV9 to TRBJ1-5, with D hard to call. The CDR3 runs 14 residues. V gave up 3 bases and J gave up 3 bases, with 10 bases separating them. CDR1 SGDLS and CDR2 YYNGEE come from the germline V gene.

This clone was seen just once. The chain carries TRBV7-8 and TRBJ2-1; D is possibly TRBD1 (6 bases). CDR1 is SGHVS and CDR2 is FQNEAQ in the germline V gene. The CDR3 runs to 15 residues. V lost 3 bases to trimming and J lost 6 bases, with 15 bases between them. In DNA form, the CDR3 reads TGTGCCAGCAGCTTCAACAGGGCGTCTGGCAATGAGCAGTTCTTC. Encoded protein: CASSFNRASGNEQFF. Complete variable domain (other parts from reference TRBV7-8 and TRBJ2-1): GAGVSQSPRYKVAKRGQDVALRCDPISGHVSLFWYQQALGQGPEFLTYFQNEAQLDKSGLPSDRFFAERPEGSVSTLKIQRTQQEDSAVYLCASSFNRASGNEQFFGPGTRLTVL.

CDR3 in amino acids: CASSPTPSGSRNTGELFF. The CDR3 DNA reads as TGCGCCAGCAGCCCTACCCCCAGCGGGAGTAGGAACACCGGGGAGCTGTTTTTT. The chain links TRBV4-1 to TRBJ2-2; 8 nucleotides line up with TRBD2. V trimming: 4 bases; J trimming: 1 base; junction bases outside the gene matches: 11. Germline lookup yields CDR1 MGHRA and CDR2 YSYEKL. There are 18 residues in the CDR3.

The chain uses TRBV30 and TRBJ2-2; D may match TRBD1 or TRBD2 (6 bases each). Germline lookup yields CDR1 GTSNPN and CDR2 SVGIG (reference sequence). V was trimmed by 3 bases and J by 4 bases, leaving 9 bases between them. CDR3 length: 13 residues. CDR3 DNA: TGTGCCTGGAGACGGGGGCTCACCGGGGAGCTGTTTTTT. Translated, it gives CAWRRGLTGELFF.

This sequence joins TRBV28 and TRBJ1-5; TRBD1 agrees at 7 bases. CDR3 size: 14 residues. Germline CDR1 is MDHEN and CDR2 is SYDVKM. Germline trimming cut 4 bases from V and 5 bases from J; bases unmatched to any gene: 5. The CDR3 region has the DNA TGTGCCAGCAGTTCCACACAGGGGTATCAGCCCCAGCATTTT. This translates into CASSSTQGYQPQHF.

The V gene is TRBV2, the J gene TRBJ2-5, with TRBD2 matching over 11 bases. Germline V gene lookup returns CDR1 SNHLY and CDR2 FYNNEI. The V segment lost 8 bases and the J segment 3 bases; nucleotides outside the gene matches: 5. CDR3 length: 14 amino acids. CDR3 sequence: CASVLAGGEETQYF. For the CDR3, the DNA is TGTGCCAGCGTGCTAGCGGGAGGTGAAGAGACCCAGTACTTC.

The CDR3 protein is CASSLLALDQGVSGYTF. The CDR3 DNA is TGTGCCAGCAGTTTATTAGCTCTTGATCAGGGAGTTAGTGGCTACACCTTC. V and J are TRBV27 and TRBJ1-2; D perhaps matches TRBD1 (5 bases). CDR1 and CDR2 (germline): MNHEY, SMNVEV (reference sequence). The CDR3 totals 17 residues. With 1 base removed from V and 7 bases from J, the gap between germline ends came to 22 bases.

The chain has TRBV6-1 and TRBJ2-2; no firm D call. CDR1 is MNHNS, CDR2 SASEGT, per germline. V was clipped by 5 bases and J by 4 bases, with 2 bases between them. The CDR3 is 11 amino acids. CDR3 residues: CASSPTGELFF. In DNA form, the CDR3 reads TGTGCCAGCAGTCCCACCGGGGAGCTGTTTTTT.

The chain uses TRBV10-3 and TRBJ1-1; the D is unclear. The CDR3 consists of 13 residues. The germline gives CDR1 ENHRY, CDR2 SYGVKD. V was shortened by 8 bases and J by 3 bases, with 13 bases between the two germline ends. CDR3 nucleotide sequence: TGTGCCATCGGGCGGGATGAGGACACTGAAGCTTTCTTT. Encoded protein: CAIGRDEDTEAFF.

This clone was detected a few times. The V call is TRBV7-6, the J call TRBJ1-1; 7 bases match TRBD1. This CDR3 region has 15 residues. Germline values: CDR1 SGHVS, CDR2 FNYEAQ. J lost 3 bases, V lost 8 bases, and 12 bases had no gene match. CDR3 sequence reads: CASGGQGDWYTEAFF. The DNA for the CDR3 is TGTGCCAGCGGGGGGCAGGGGGACTGGTACACTGAAGCTTTCTTT.

The count of this clone is one. The rearrangement joins TRBV10-3 to TRBJ2-7; D not certain. Germline assignment: CDR1 ENHRY and CDR2 SYGVKD. CDR3 size: 14 residues. V lost 2 bases and J 9 bases, leaving 17 bases between the germline ends. The CDR3 nucleotides read TGTGCCATCAGTGAGCCCAAACTCCGGTTTAGGCAGTACTTC. Protein: CAISEPKLRFRQYF.

The chain employs TRBV6-5 and TRBJ1-1; D possibly corresponds to TRBD1 (5 bases). CDR1 is MNHEY, CDR2 SVGAGI, per germline. CDR3 length: 16 amino acids. V lost 1 base and J lost 7, with 19 bases in between. The CDR3 nucleotides are TGTGCCAGCAGTTACTTTCTGGGGGTGCCCTTATTTGAAGCTTTCTTT. Protein sequence: CASSYFLGVPLFEAFF.

The chain carries TRBV18 and TRBJ2-5; D is unresolved. Germline CDR1 and CDR2: KGHSH and LQKENI. The CDR3 contains 14 residues. Trimming stripped 0 bases from V and 5 bases from J, with 10 bases between. For the CDR3, the DNA is TGTGCCAGCTCACCACCGACTCTAAGGGAGACCCAGTACTTC. Encoded protein: CASSPPTLRETQYF. Full variable domain (remainder filled in from reference TRBV18 and TRBJ2-5): NAGVMQNPRHLVRRRGQEARLRCSPMKGHSHVYWYRQLPEEGLKFMVYLQKENIIDESGMPKERFSAEFPKEGPSILRIQQVVRGDSAAYFCASSPPTLRETQYFGPGTRLLVL.

The CDR3, as DNA: TGTGCCAGCTCACCAGACGCTGACTATGGCTACACCTTC. Translated: CASSPDADYGYTF. The rearrangement joins TRBV18 to TRBJ1-2, with D hard to call. The CDR3 runs to 13 residues. The V and J ends lost 2 bases and 3 bases respectively, with 7 bases between them. CDR1 and CDR2 from the germline V gene are KGHSH and LQKENI.

The chain couples TRBV5-1 to TRBJ1-1, with TRBD1 matching over 7 bases. Trimming cost V 6 bases and J 3 bases; bases outside gene matches: 8. Germline CDR1 is SGHRS and CDR2 is YFSETQ. This CDR3 contains 14 residues. The CDR3 DNA reads as TGCGCCAGCATGCCAGGGGGGGCGGACACTGAAGCTTTCTTT. This sequence encodes CASMPGGADTEAFF.

The sample holds one count of this clone. The chain has TRBV10-2 and TRBJ1-2; D unclear. Germline V gene data show CDR1 as WSHSY and CDR2 as SAAADI. The CDR3 length is 13 residues. The V gene lost 0 bases and the J gene lost 6 bases, with 8 bases spanning the gap. This chain's CDR3 is CASSESLGHGYTF. CDR3 DNA: TGCGCCAGCAGTGAGTCTCTTGGACATGGCTACACCTTC.

The J gene is TRBJ2-7, the V gene TRBV27; 7 bases match TRBD2. The ends lost 8 bases at V and 3 bases at J; junction bases unmatched: 10. The CDR3 consists of 14 residues. Germline V gene sequence: CDR1 MNHEY, CDR2 SMNVEV (reference sequence). The CDR3 sequence: CASGTGTTYYEQYF. The CDR3 DNA reads TGTGCCAGCGGGACCGGGACTACTTACTACGAGCAGTACTTC.

The chain couples TRBV28 to TRBJ2-1; no definite D call. Per germline, CDR1 MDHEN and CDR2 SYDVKM. The CDR3 is 15 amino acids. V lost 6 bases and J 4 bases, leaving 16 bases between the germline ends. The CDR3 is CASSLSSAPYNEQFF. The CDR3 DNA follows: TGTGCCAGCAGCTTGAGCTCGGCCCCTTACAATGAGCAGTTCTTC.

This chain connects TRBV11-2 to TRBJ1-4; D unclear. This CDR3 contains 12 residues. The V end lost 4 bases, the J end lost 6 bases, and 6 bases lay between the germline ends. Germline-derived CDR1 and CDR2 are SGHAT and FQNNGV. The CDR3 reads CASSYQDEKLFF. The CDR3, as DNA: TGTGCCAGCAGCTACCAGGATGAAAAACTGTTTTTT.

V and J are TRBV5-1 and TRBJ1-2; TRBD1 is a possible D gene (6 bases). Deletions cut 2 bases from V and 8 bases from J, with 13 bases between. Germline V CDR1 and CDR2: SGHRS, YFSETQ. The CDR3 is 13 amino acids. CDR3 sequence reads: CASSFSGVEGYTF. CDR3 coding DNA: TGCGCCAGCAGCTTTTCAGGGGTTGAGGGCTACACCTTC.

This chain connects TRBV29-1 to TRBJ2-7, with D perhaps TRBD1 or TRBD2 (5 bases each). V lost 6 bases, J lost 4 bases, and 19 bases lay in between. Looked up from germline, CDR1 is SQVTM and CDR2 is ANQGSEA. The CDR3 is 14 residues long. DNA of the CDR3: TGCAGCGTCTCCCCCGGGACGGGTCAATACGAGCAGTACTTC. Protein sequence: CSVSPGTGQYEQYF.